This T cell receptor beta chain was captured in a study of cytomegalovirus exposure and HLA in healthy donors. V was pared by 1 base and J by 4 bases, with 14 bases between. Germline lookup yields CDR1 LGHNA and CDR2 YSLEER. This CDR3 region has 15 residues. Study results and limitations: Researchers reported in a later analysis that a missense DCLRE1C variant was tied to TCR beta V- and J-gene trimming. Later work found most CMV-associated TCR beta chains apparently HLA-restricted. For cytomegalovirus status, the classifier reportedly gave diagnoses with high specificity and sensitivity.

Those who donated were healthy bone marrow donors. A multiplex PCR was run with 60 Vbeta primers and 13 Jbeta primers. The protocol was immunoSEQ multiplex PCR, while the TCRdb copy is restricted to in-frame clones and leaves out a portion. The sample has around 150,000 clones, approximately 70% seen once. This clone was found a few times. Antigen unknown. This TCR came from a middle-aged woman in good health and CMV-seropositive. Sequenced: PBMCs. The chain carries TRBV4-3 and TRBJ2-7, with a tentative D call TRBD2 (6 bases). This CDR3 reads CASSQGSGRWYEQYF. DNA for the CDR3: TGCGCCAGCAGCCAAGGGTCCGGGAGATGGTACGAGCAGTACTTC.